Listed below are T cell receptor beta chains from one sample, sequenced in a study of a mutant IDH1 vaccine in newly diagnosed glioma. These receptors have no known antigen. Generated by immunoSEQ multiplex PCR, the TCRdb table keeps only in-frame clones and is missing some. The sample carries approximately 61,000 clones, 80% recorded once. Here the sequenced sample was PBMCs, taken from a glioma patient whose treatment included an IDH1 peptide vaccine. The receptors originated from a man aged 50-60 years with glioma. Each CDR3 is given with its conserved first and last residue. Each record gives: D gene, clone size, J gene, V gene, CDR3 protein, CDR3 DNA. The D gene is left open where the match is weak. Rows give clone size only sometimes, using once, few, many, or a class for an expanded clone.

NA NA TRBJ2-5 TRBV5-8 CASSPRTVQETQYF TGTGCCAGCAGCCCTCGGACAGTCCAAGAGACCCAGTACTTC
NA NA TRBJ2-7 TRBV6-5 CASKKGGTNHEQYF TGTGCCAGCAAAAAGGGGGGGACAAACCACGAGCAGTACTTC
NA NA TRBJ1-2 TRBV6-5 CASILNRDNYGYTF TGTGCCAGCATTCTGAACCGGGACAACTATGGCTACACCTTC
NA NA TRBJ1-4 TRBV30 CAWGATNEKLFF TGTGCCTGGGGGGCAACTAATGAAAAACTGTTTTTT
NA NA TRBJ2-2 TRBV6-4 CASSAGDTGELFF TGTGCCAGCAGTGCGGGAGACACCGGGGAGCTGTTTTTT
NA few TRBJ1-4 TRBV4-1 CASSQDFGRAKEKLFF TGCGCCAGCAGCCAAGATTTTGGCAGGGCGAAAGAAAAACTGTTTTTT
NA NA TRBJ2-1 TRBV7-9 CASSPGVGGDEQFF TGTGCCAGCAGCCCGGGGGTCGGGGGTGATGAGCAGTTCTTC
TRBD2 NA TRBJ2-1 TRBV14 CASSQTSGVGEQFF TGTGCCAGCAGCCAGACTAGCGGGGTGGGTGAGCAGTTCTTC
NA NA TRBJ2-3 TRBV5-1 CASSPDRQGDTQYF TGCGCCAGCAGTCCAGACAGGCAGGGGGATACGCAGTATTTT
NA NA TRBJ2-5 TRBV29-1 CSVGGTVGETQYF TGCAGCGTTGGGGGAACGGTGGGGGAGACCCAGTACTTC
TRBD1 NA TRBJ2-7 TRBV6-5 CASSSFPDRDVYEQYF TGTGCCAGCAGTTCCTTTCCCGACAGGGACGTCTACGAGCAGTACTTC
TRBD1 NA TRBJ1-1 TRBV6-5 CASSGRGFTEAFF TGTGCCAGCAGCGGCAGGGGGTTCACTGAAGCTTTCTTT
NA NA TRBJ2-3 TRBV6-4 CASSDGGSTDTQYF TGTGCCAGCAGTGACGGGGGAAGCACAGATACGCAGTATTTT
NA NA TRBJ1-3 TRBV6-5 CASRPRAVGNTIYF TGTGCCAGCCGCCCCCGGGCGGTAGGAAACACCATATATTTT
TRBD2 NA TRBJ2-1 TRBV9 CASSAQVRLAGNNEQFF TGTGCCAGCAGCGCCCAAGTCCGGCTAGCGGGGAACAATGAGCAGTTCTTC
NA NA TRBJ1-4 TRBV4-1 CASSQVGRYPTNEKLFF TGCGCCAGCAGCCAAGTTGGCAGGTACCCAACTAATGAAAAACTGTTTTTT
TRBD2 NA TRBJ2-1 TRBV6-6 CASSYSAGGFYNEQFF TGTGCCAGCAGTTACTCCGCGGGGGGATTCTACAATGAGCAGTTCTTC
NA once TRBJ2-7 TRBV10-3 CAASSGTYEQYF TGTGCCGCCAGTTCGGGAACCTACGAGCAGTACTTC
TRBD2 NA TRBJ2-3 TRBV19 CASSIGLARTDTQYF TGTGCCAGTAGTATTGGACTAGCCAGGACAGATACGCAGTATTTT
NA NA TRBJ2-5 TRBV6-5 CASSRGETQYF TGTGCCAGCAGTAGAGGAGAGACCCAGTACTTC
NA once TRBJ2-5 TRBV30 CAWIEVDRGHQETQYF TGTGCCTGGATCGAAGTGGACCGCGGACACCAAGAGACCCAGTACTTC
NA once TRBJ1-5 TRBV28 CASKQGLKQPQHF TGTGCCAGCAAGCAGGGACTAAAGCAGCCCCAGCATTTT
NA NA TRBJ2-5 TRBV18 CASSKGWQETQYF TGTGCCAGCTCCAAGGGGTGGCAAGAGACCCAGTACTTC
TRBD1 NA TRBJ2-5 TRBV6-6 CASSYGQGQETQYF TGTGCCAGCAGTTACGGACAGGGTCAAGAGACCCAGTACTTC
TRBD1 NA TRBJ2-2 TRBV4-1 CASSQEGGTGGTGELFF TGCGCCAGCAGCCAAGAGGGCGGGACAGGAGGCACCGGGGAGCTGTTTTTT
NA NA TRBJ2-6 TRBV15 CATTGANVLTF TGTGCCACCACCGGGGCCAACGTCCTGACTTTC
NA few TRBJ1-2 TRBV27 CASARLGLASRDGYTF TGTGCCAGCGCCCGCTTGGGACTGGCCTCGAGGGATGGCTACACCTTC
NA NA TRBJ1-2 TRBV4-3 CASSQDQGALYGYTF TGCGCCAGCAGCCAAGATCAAGGAGCGTTATATGGCTACACCTTC
TRBD2 NA TRBJ2-1 TRBV5-4 CASSPGLAGVDEQFF TGTGCCAGCAGCCCCGGACTAGCGGGAGTGGATGAGCAGTTCTTC
NA few TRBJ1-2 TRBV30 CAWSVVRHHGYTF TGTGCCTGGAGTGTAGTGCGACACCATGGCTACACCTTC
NA few TRBJ1-1 TRBV11-2 CASSYSPPNTEAFF TGTGCCAGCAGCTACTCACCCCCTAACACTGAAGCTTTCTTT
NA NA TRBJ2-7 TRBV6-5 CASSYGSSMVEQYF TGTGCCAGCAGTTACGGAAGTAGCATGGTCGAGCAGTACTTC
NA NA TRBJ1-4 TRBV5-4 CASSLAGPTNEKLFF TGTGCCAGCAGCTTGGCAGGGCCAACTAATGAAAAACTGTTTTTT
NA NA TRBJ2-3 TRBV5-1 CASTPPDRDTQYF TGCGCCAGCACCCCACCCGACAGGGATACGCAGTATTTT
NA NA TRBJ1-3 TRBV5-1 CASSLGSGNTIYF TGCGCCAGCAGCCTGGGGTCCGGAAACACCATATATTTT
TRBD2 NA TRBJ2-2 TRBV2 CASRPGLAGSWAGELFF TGTGCCAGCAGACCCGGACTAGCGGGCTCTTGGGCCGGGGAGCTGTTTTTT
TRBD1 once TRBJ1-2 TRBV5-1 CASSIVAGTGANGYTF TGCGCCAGCAGCATTGTAGCCGGGACAGGGGCGAATGGCTACACCTTC
NA NA TRBJ1-3 TRBV9 CASSVSGSLSGNTIYF TGTGCCAGCAGCGTGAGCGGCAGCCTCTCTGGAAACACCATATATTTT
NA once TRBJ2-3 TRBV5-4 CASNEGGTARSDTQYF TGTGCCAGCAACGAGGGGGGGACAGCACGGTCGGATACGCAGTATTTT
NA once TRBJ1-6 TRBV27 CASSHDATGWNSPLHF TGTGCCAGCAGTCACGACGCTACAGGGTGGAATTCACCCCTCCACTTT
NA few TRBJ1-1 TRBV30 CAWSPTSTEAFF TGTGCCTGGAGTCCGACGTCCACTGAAGCTTTCTTT
NA NA TRBJ2-6 TRBV7-2 CASSLPNSGANVLTF TGTGCCAGCAGCTTACCGAACTCTGGGGCCAACGTCCTGACTTTC
NA NA TRBJ2-7 TRBV4-1 CASSQDRSVSNEQYF TGCGCCAGCAGCCAAGATAGGTCAGTTTCTAACGAGCAGTACTTC
NA NA TRBJ1-4 TRBV7-9 CASSSSVAFKGNEKLFF TGTGCCAGCAGCTCCAGCGTGGCTTTCAAGGGTAATGAAAAACTGTTTTTT
NA few TRBJ2-5 TRBV19 CAAGVGWETQYF TGTGCCGCCGGGGTGGGGTGGGAGACCCAGTACTTC
TRBD1 NA TRBJ1-3 TRBV5-6 CASSYGTGRSYGNTIYF TGTGCCAGCAGCTATGGGACAGGGAGGTCTTATGGAAACACCATATATTTT
TRBD1 few TRBJ1-1 TRBV25-1 CASTPTGATEAFF TGTGCCAGCACCCCGACAGGGGCAACTGAAGCTTTCTTT
TRBD2 NA TRBJ2-3 TRBV5-5 CASSLTASGGRGTDTQYF TGTGCCAGCAGCTTGACGGCTAGCGGGGGCCGGGGCACAGATACGCAGTATTTT
TRBD2 NA TRBJ2-5 TRBV5-4 CASSFPGGTETQYF TGTGCCAGCAGCTTCCCGGGGGGGACGGAGACCCAGTACTTC
NA NA TRBJ2-5 TRBV10-3 CAIGRAGETQYF TGTGCCATCGGCCGGGCAGGAGAGACCCAGTACTTC
NA NA TRBJ2-7 TRBV27 CATSVRGANEQYF TGTGCGACCTCGGTCAGGGGGGCCAACGAGCAGTACTTC
NA NA TRBJ2-2 TRBV29-1 CSVELNPTGELFF TGCAGCGTTGAACTCAACCCCACCGGGGAGCTGTTTTTT